These T cell receptor beta chains were read from a single sample in a study of T cells after yellow fever vaccination. One entry per CDR3 protein results from TCRdb running MiXCR on the 5' RACE reads. The sample records approximately 90,000 distinct CDR3 sequences, under 6.5% being singletons. Sequencing used CD8+ T cells sorted from PBMCs, obtained 10 days after the yellow fever booster vaccination. These receptors were collected from a man aged 18-30 years who received the YFV17D yellow fever vaccine. CDR3s include the opening cysteine and the closing phenylalanine or tryptophan. The D gene is left open where the match is weak. The listing skips clone size in some rows; elsewhere it reads once, few, many or a size class.

>TRBJ2-2|TRBD1|-|16|TRBV9
CASSVDGQGDTGELFF
TGTGCCAGCAGCGTAGACGGGCAGGGGGACACCGGGGAGCTGTTTTTT
>TRBJ1-2|TRBD1|-|13|TRBV10-3
CAITMTGEGGYTF
TGTGCCATCACTATGACAGGGGAAGGTGGCTACACCTTC
>TRBJ2-7|TRBD1|-|13|TRBV7-8
CASSPGTGGMQYF
TGTGCCAGCTCCCCCGGGACAGGGGGTATGCAGTACTTC
>TRBJ2-5|-|many|15|TRBV7-9
CASSARTGDQETQYF
TGTGCCAGCAGCGCCCGAACAGGAGACCAAGAGACCCAGTACTTC
>TRBJ2-2|-|few|15|TRBV4-1
CASSQHPGTTGELFF
TGCGCCAGCAGCCAACATCCAGGGACGACCGGGGAGCTGTTTTTT
>TRBJ1-1|-|medium-sized|13|TRBV20-1
CSARGEGTTEAFF
TGCAGTGCTAGAGGAGAGGGGACGACTGAAGCTTTCTTT
>TRBJ2-7|-|-|11|TRBV9
CASSDDSEQYF
TGTGCCAGCAGCGACGACAGCGAGCAGTACTTC
>TRBJ2-5|TRBD2|-|18|TRBV7-8
CASTARRAGGQPGETQYF
TGTGCCAGCACCGCCCGGCGGGCGGGGGGACAACCGGGGGAGACCCAGTACTTC
>TRBJ1-2|TRBD1|few|16|TRBV7-2
CASSLGPGTDTLGYTF
TGTGCCAGCAGCTTAGGACCCGGGACAGACACATTGGGCTACACCTTC
>TRBJ2-5|TRBD2|many|19|TRBV3-1
CASSRGDLAGGTYGETQYF
TGTGCCAGCAGCCGAGGGGACCTAGCGGGGGGGACCTATGGGGAGACCCAGTACTTC
>TRBJ2-5|-|-|13|TRBV12-3/TRBV12-4
CASSPPPRETQYF
TGTGCCAGCAGTCCACCCCCGCGAGAGACCCAGTACTTC
>TRBJ1-5|TRBD1|-|13|TRBV12-3/TRBV12-4
CASSPQGRQPQHF
TGTGCCAGCAGCCCACAGGGGAGACAGCCCCAGCATTTT
>TRBJ1-2|TRBD1|-|12|TRBV27
CASTTGGSGYTF
TGTGCCAGCACCACAGGGGGCAGTGGATACACCTTC
>TRBJ2-5|-|many|15|TRBV7-2
CASSLDDSLQETQYF
TGTGCCAGCAGCTTAGACGACAGCCTCCAAGAGACCCAGTACTTC
>TRBJ2-5|TRBD2|many|14|TRBV27
CASSLRAGEETQYF
TGTGCCAGCAGTTTACGGGCGGGGGAAGAGACCCAGTACTTC
>TRBJ1-1|-|few|16|TRBV6-5
CASSWGTQGFNTEAFF
TGTGCCAGCAGTTGGGGAACCCAGGGGTTTAACACTGAAGCTTTCTTT
>TRBJ1-2|-|many|13|TRBV12-3/TRBV12-4
CASTGQFNYGYTF
TGTGCCAGCACAGGACAGTTTAACTATGGCTACACCTTC
>TRBJ1-2|TRBD1|few|14|TRBV20-1
CSALDRDSVYGYTF
TGCAGTGCCCTCGACAGGGATTCTGTCTATGGCTACACCTTC
>TRBJ2-3|TRBD2|-|16|TRBV6-4
CASSWTSGSSTDTQYF
TGTGCCAGCAGCTGGACTAGCGGCTCTAGCACAGATACGCAGTATTTT
>TRBJ1-1|-|few|12|TRBV5-1
CASSLSATEAFF
TGCGCCAGCAGCTTGTCCGCCACTGAAGCTTTCTTT
>TRBJ1-1|TRBD1|-|12|TRBV10-2
CASSAAGTVVFF
TGCGCCAGCAGTGCCGCCGGGACAGTCGTGTTCTTT
>TRBJ1-6|TRBD1|-|19|TRBV4-2
CASTLTSDRASSYNSPLHF
TGTGCCAGCACCCTCACATCGGACAGGGCCAGCTCCTATAATTCACCCCTCCACTTT
>TRBJ1-4|-|many|14|TRBV4-3
CASSRARGGEKLFF
TGCGCCAGCAGCCGAGCACGTGGGGGGGAAAAACTGTTTTTT
>TRBJ2-7|TRBD2|-|13|TRBV5-1
CASSSGEGYEQYF
TGCGCCAGCAGCTCCGGGGAGGGCTACGAGCAGTACTTC
>TRBJ2-2|TRBD1|many|14|TRBV6-5
CASRRQGYTGELFF
TGTGCCAGCAGAAGACAGGGGTACACCGGGGAGCTGTTTTTT
>TRBJ2-2|-|many|14|TRBV6-4
CASSATGPTGELFF
TGTGCCAGCAGTGCCACCGGGCCCACCGGGGAGCTGTTTTTT